Sequencing of this T cell receptor beta chain was carried out in a study of shared clonotypes between healthy human individuals. Libraries were prepared by immunoSEQ multiplex PCR; TCRdb keeps only in-frame clonotypes and omits some of them. The sample has 2,100,000 or so clones, approximately 96% seen once. To note about this clone: At the DNA level, this CDR3 is encoded by other sequences in the same sample as well.

All donors qualified as healthy HIV-negative adults and had experienced no recent acute infections or vaccinations. The CDR3 is made up of 15 amino acids. The V gene's germline CDR1 is SGHNT and CDR2 YYREEE (reference sequence). V lost 4 bases and J lost 2; bases outside the gene matches: 3. The TCR comes from a man younger than 35 in good health. The specimen was naive CD4+ T cells sorted from blood. Subset in this sample: CD45RA+ positively selected. The chain carries TRBV5-4 and TRBJ2-5; 12 nucleotides agree with TRBD2. CDR3 loop: CASSPGLAGQETQYF. CDR3 DNA sequence: TGTGCCAGCAGCCCCGGACTAGCGGGGCAAGAGACCCAGTACTTC.